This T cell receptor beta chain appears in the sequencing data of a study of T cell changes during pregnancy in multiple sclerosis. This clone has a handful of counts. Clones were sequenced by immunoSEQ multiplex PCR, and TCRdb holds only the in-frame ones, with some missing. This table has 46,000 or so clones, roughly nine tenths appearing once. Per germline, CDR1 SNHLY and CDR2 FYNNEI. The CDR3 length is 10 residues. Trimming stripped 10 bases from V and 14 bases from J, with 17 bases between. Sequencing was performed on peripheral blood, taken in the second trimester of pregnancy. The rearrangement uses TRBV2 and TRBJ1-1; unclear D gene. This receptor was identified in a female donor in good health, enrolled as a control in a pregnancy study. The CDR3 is CAISSGPDFF. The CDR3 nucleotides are TGTGCCATATCTAGCGGGCCGGACTTCTTT.